This T cell receptor beta chain was sequenced for a study of blood T cell repertoires in COVID-19. Study-level information: Samples of COVID-19 (acute and convalescent) were obtained from the United States, Italy and Spain.

The table came from immunoSEQ multiplex PCR; TCRdb's copy has only in-frame clones and leaves some out. This table has approximately 240,000 clones, about 88% appearing once. CDR3 size: 13 residues. Specimen: peripheral blood. This chain joins TRBV7-5 and TRBJ2-5; the table's D gene call, TRBD2, was not cross checked with the DNA. TRBV7-5 is deemed a pseudogene. The source of this sequence is a woman in her thirties or forties who had recovered from COVID-19. This CDR3 reads CARSVGSVATQYF. CDR3 sequence (DNA): TGTGCCAGAAGCGTCGGTTCGGTCGCGACCCAGTACTTC.